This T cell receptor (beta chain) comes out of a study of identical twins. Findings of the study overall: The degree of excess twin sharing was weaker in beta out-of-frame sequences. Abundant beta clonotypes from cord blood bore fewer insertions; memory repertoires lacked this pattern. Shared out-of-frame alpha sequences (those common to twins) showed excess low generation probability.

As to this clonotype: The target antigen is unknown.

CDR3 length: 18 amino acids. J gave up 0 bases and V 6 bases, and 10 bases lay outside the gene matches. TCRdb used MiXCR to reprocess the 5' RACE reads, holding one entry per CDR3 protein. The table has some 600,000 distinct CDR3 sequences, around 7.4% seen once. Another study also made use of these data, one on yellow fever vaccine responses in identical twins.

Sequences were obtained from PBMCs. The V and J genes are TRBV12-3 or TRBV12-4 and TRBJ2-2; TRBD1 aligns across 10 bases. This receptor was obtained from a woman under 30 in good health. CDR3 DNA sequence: TGTGCCAGCAGCCGGGACAGGGGATTCCCACCGAACACCGGGGAGCTGTTTTTT. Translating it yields CASSRDRGFPPNTGELFF.